Listed below are T cell receptor beta chains from one sample, sequenced in a study of T-cell reconstitution after alpha-beta-depleted transplantation in children. TCRdb re-called the PCR reads with MiXCR, one entry per CDR3 protein. Of more than 90,000 distinct CDR3 sequences in the sample, around a tenth were seen once. This sample comprised PBMCs, obtained before TCRalphabeta/CD19-depleted stem cell transplant. Receptor source: a boy aged 2 to 10 with acute lymphoblastic leukemia, due to receive a stem cell transplant. Both conserved end residues are part of each CDR3. Fields, in order: clone size, V gene, J gene, D gene, CDR3 protein, CDR3 DNA. D genes are given only for firm matches. The size of a clone is reported for some rows only, either as once, few or many, or as a class for expanded clones.

size: many; V: TRBV10-3; J: TRBJ2-1; D: -; CDR3: CAIAGSYNEQFF; DNA: TGTGCCATCGCGGGTTCCTACAATGAGCAGTTCTTC
size: many; V: TRBV24-1; J: TRBJ2-1; D: -; CDR3: CATSDSGFSYNEQFF; DNA: TGTGCCACCAGTGATTCGGGTTTCTCCTACAATGAGCAGTTCTTC
size: -; V: TRBV27; J: TRBJ2-7; D: TRBD2; CDR3: CASKRGTSGSVGEQYF; DNA: TGTGCCAGCAAAAGGGGGACTAGCGGGTCCGTGGGGGAGCAGTACTTC
size: many; V: TRBV20-1; J: TRBJ2-2; D: -; CDR3: CSARVPENTGELFF; DNA: TGCAGTGCTAGAGTGCCGGAGAACACCGGGGAGCTGTTTTTT
size: -; V: TRBV20-1; J: TRBJ2-1; D: TRBD2; CDR3: CCARDRRLAGKVYNEQFF; DNA: TGCTGTGCTAGAGATCGTAGACTAGCGGGAAAAGTTTACAATGAGCAGTTCTTC
size: -; V: TRBV20-1; J: TRBJ2-5; D: TRBD1; CDR3: CSAREGTGIQETQYF; DNA: TGCAGTGCTAGAGAGGGGACAGGGATACAAGAGACCCAGTACTTC
size: -; V: TRBV6-2/TRBV6-3; J: TRBJ1-5; D: -; CDR3: CASSPQWGNLYSNQPQHF; DNA: TGTGCCAGCAGCCCACAATGGGGGAACTTATATAGCAATCAGCCCCAGCATTTT
size: few; V: TRBV7-9; J: TRBJ1-2; D: -; CDR3: CASSLAGATNYGYTF; DNA: TGTGCCAGCAGCTTAGCGGGGGCTACCAACTATGGCTACACCTTC
size: many; V: TRBV11-2; J: TRBJ2-5; D: TRBD2; CDR3: CASSVPGTSETQYF; DNA: TGTGCCAGCAGCGTTCCCGGGACTAGTGAGACCCAGTACTTC
size: many; V: TRBV3-1; J: TRBJ2-3; D: TRBD2; CDR3: CASSHGLARPLDTQYF; DNA: TGTGCCAGCAGCCACGGACTAGCGCGGCCGCTCGATACGCAGTATTTT
size: few; V: TRBV14; J: TRBJ1-5; D: -; CDR3: CASSQRPQPQHF; DNA: TGTGCCAGCAGCCAACGTCCTCAGCCCCAGCATTTT
size: -; V: TRBV28; J: TRBJ2-7; D: TRBD1; CDR3: CASRPPGQGLQQYF; DNA: TGTGCCAGCAGACCGCCGGGACAGGGACTTCAGCAGTACTTC
size: few; V: TRBV9; J: TRBJ2-1; D: TRBD2; CDR3: CASSATSGGYNEQFF; DNA: TGTGCCAGCAGCGCGACTAGCGGGGGTTACAATGAGCAGTTCTTC
size: -; V: TRBV6-1; J: TRBJ2-1; D: TRBD1; CDR3: CASTPDRGLYNEQFF; DNA: TGTGCCAGCACCCCGGACAGGGGGCTATACAATGAGCAGTTCTTC
size: -; V: TRBV21-1; J: TRBJ1-5; D: -; CDR3: CASSDQRTGTDDSNQPQHF; DNA: TGTGCCAGCAGTGACCAAAGGACAGGGACGGATGATAGCAATCAGCCCCAGCATTTT
size: few; V: TRBV20-1; J: TRBJ2-7; D: -; CDR3: CSASGASESSYEQYF; DNA: TGCAGTGCTAGTGGGGCTAGCGAGAGCTCCTACGAGCAGTACTTC
size: few; V: TRBV5-1; J: TRBJ2-2; D: -; CDR3: CASRVSDNTGELFF; DNA: TGCGCCAGCAGAGTATCGGATAACACCGGGGAGCTGTTTTTT